The 6 T cell receptor beta chains reported below all come from one sample, sequenced in a study of early T cells in non-severe SARS-CoV-2 infection. One entry per CDR3 protein, called by TCRdb with MiXCR from the 5' RACE reads. The sample contains tens of thousands of distinct CDR3 sequences, 11% to 15% of which appear only once. Sequenced input: whole blood. The receptors come from an adult who was a healthcare worker with PCR-confirmed SARS-CoV-2 infection or an uninfected control (not recorded which).

The rearrangement links TRBV6-2 or TRBV6-3 to TRBJ2-1, with a tentative D call TRBD2 (6 bases). V was clipped by 5 bases and J by 9 bases, with 20 bases between them. This CDR3 is 15 amino acids long. Germline-derived CDR1 and CDR2 are MNHEY and SVGEGT. The CDR3 sequence is CASSPPGLDLGEQFF. As DNA, the CDR3 is TGTGCCAGCAGTCCCCCGGGACTCGATTTAGGTGAGCAGTTCTTC.

In this sample, this clonotype turned up a few times. The DNA for the CDR3 is TGTGCCAGCACTGTGGACCGTTATGGCTACACCTTC. This encodes CASTVDRYGYTF. J is TRBJ1-2 and V is TRBV7-2; D not certain. Trimming removed 7 bases from V and 5 bases from J, with 11 bases in between. Germline CDR1 SGHTA, CDR2 FQGNSA. The CDR3 is 12 amino acids.

This clonotype was detected ten times or more. The J gene is TRBJ1-1, the V gene TRBV5-4; D perhaps matches TRBD1 (5 bases). V gave up 2 bases and J gave up 7 bases, with 9 bases separating them. CDR1 SGHNT and CDR2 YYREEE come from the germline V gene (reference sequence). CDR3 length: 12 amino acids. CDR3 protein: CASSFRGDEAFF. The CDR3 DNA sequence: TGTGCCAGCAGCTTCCGAGGGGATGAAGCTTTCTTT.

This clonotype has a count of ten or more. The rearrangement joins TRBV27 to TRBJ2-7; possibly TRBD2 for D (5 bases). Trimming stripped 8 bases from V and 4 bases from J, with 18 bases between. The length of the CDR3 is 14 residues. Germline assignment: CDR1 MNHEY and CDR2 SMNVEV (reference sequence). This CDR3 is CASPKEAWVYEQYF. As DNA, the CDR3 is TGTGCCAGCCCAAAGGAGGCTTGGGTTTACGAGCAGTACTTC.

In its sample, this clonotype was seen a few times. The chain has TRBV7-2 and TRBJ1-2, with D possibly being TRBD1 (6 bases). This CDR3 is 13 amino acids long. V dropped 4 bases and J dropped 7 bases, with 13 bases sitting between them. Germline V gene sequence: CDR1 SGHTA, CDR2 FQGNSA. CDR3: CASSSNRAIGYTF. The CDR3 bases are TGTGCCAGCAGCTCAAACAGGGCTATTGGCTACACCTTC. The variable domain in full, completed from reference TRBV7-2 and TRBJ1-2, reads GAGVSQSPSNKVTEKGKDVELRCDPISGHTALYWYRQSLGQGLEFLIYFQGNSAPDKSGLPSDRFSAERTGGSVSTLTIQRTQQEDSAVYLCASSSNRAIGYTFGSGTRLTVV.

V and J are TRBV3-1 and TRBJ1-1; 7 nucleotides align to TRBD1. The CDR3 loop spans 15 amino acids. Germline loops: CDR1 LGHDT, CDR2 YNNKEL (reference sequence). V shed 1 base, J shed 0 bases, and the junction held 2 bases outside the gene matches. CDR3 sequence: CASSQVTGLNTEAFF. The CDR3 bases are TGTGCCAGCAGCCAAGTGACAGGGCTGAACACTGAAGCTTTCTTT.